The 24 T cell receptor beta chains given below trace back to one sample, sequenced in a study of blood T cell repertoires in COVID-19. Produced via immunoSEQ multiplex PCR; TCRdb's table is partial and in-frame only. The data hold approximately 87,000 clones, with 85% to 90% observed a single time. The sample consisted of peripheral blood. The receptors originated from a man between 65 and 85 years old with active or convalescent COVID-19.

This chain links TRBV18 with TRBJ2-5; 10 nucleotides align to TRBD1. V shed 5 bases, J shed 5 bases, and the junction held 8 bases outside the gene matches. Germline-derived CDR1 and CDR2 are KGHSH and LQKENI. This CDR3 comprises 15 residues. Here the CDR3 DNA reads TGTGCCAGCTCAACTACACCGGACAGGGGGGAGACCCAGTACTTC. Its protein product is CASSTTPDRGETQYF.

The chain uses TRBV15 and TRBJ1-5, with TRBD1 matching 7 bases. Trimming at V came to 1 base and at J to 6 bases, leaving 3 bases not matched to a gene. The CDR3 is made up of 14 amino acids. Germline lookup yields CDR1 LNHNV and CDR2 YYDKDF (reference sequence). DNA of the CDR3: TGTGCCACCAGCAGAGCCCAGGGGGGTCAGCCCCAGCATTTT. Its protein is CATSRAQGGQPQHF. Filled out from reference TRBV15 and TRBJ1-5, the complete variable domain reads DAMVIQNPRYQVTQFGKPVTLSCSQTLNHNVMYWYQQKSSQAPKLLFHYYDKDFNNEADTPDNFQSRRPNTSFCFLDIRSPGLGDTAMYLCATSRAQGGQPQHFGDGTRLSIL.

The V call is TRBV20-1, the J call TRBJ2-5, with unresolved D. The V end was cut by 5 bases, the J end by 1 base, with 2 bases between. From germline, CDR1 is DFQATT and CDR2 SNEGSKA (reference sequence). The CDR3 contains 10 residues. CDR3 amino acids: CSALQETQYF. The CDR3 DNA follows: TGCAGTGCTCTCCAAGAGACCCAGTACTTC.

The chain links TRBV15 to TRBJ2-1, with TRBD2 identical over 10 bases. V lost 1 base to trimming and J lost 9 bases; unmatched junction nucleotides: 9. The germline V gene has CDR1 LNHNV and CDR2 YYDKDF (reference sequence). The CDR3 has 16 residues. The CDR3 DNA reads TGTGCCACCAGCAGAGGCCCAGCGGGAGGGCTCGGTGAGCAGTTCTTC. This gives the protein CATSRGPAGGLGEQFF.

V is TRBV2 and J is TRBJ2-7, with TRBD1 as a possible D gene (6 bases). In germline, CDR1 is SNHLY, CDR2 FYNNEI. The V and J ends lost 6 bases and 2 bases respectively, with 8 bases between them. The CDR3 has 12 residues. The CDR3 DNA sequence: TGTGCCAGCAGAAGGACAGCCTACGAGCAGTACTTC. As protein: CASRRTAYEQYF.

The chain employs TRBV2 and TRBJ2-7, with TRBD1 matching 7 bases. The germline V gene has CDR1 SNHLY and CDR2 FYNNEI. V lost 2 bases, J lost 2 bases, and 6 bases stayed unmatched. This CDR3 contains 15 residues. CDR3 loop: CASSEHGTETYEQYF. The CDR3 DNA reads TGTGCCAGCAGTGAACACGGGACAGAGACCTACGAGCAGTACTTC.

The chain has TRBV28 and TRBJ1-1, with a weak D call TRBD1 (5 bases). This CDR3 comprises 14 residues. The germline gives CDR1 MDHEN, CDR2 SYDVKM. V was trimmed by 7 bases and J by 5 bases, leaving 17 bases between them. The CDR3 bases are TGTGCCAGCACCTTGAGACAGACGGGTACTGAAGCTTTCTTT. Protein sequence: CASTLRQTGTEAFF.

V usage is TRBV6-5 and J usage is TRBJ2-3; TRBD1 agrees at 9 bases. Losses at the gene ends were 5 bases for V and 7 bases for J; bases not matched to a gene: 10. The CDR3 sequence is 15 residues long. Germline assignment: CDR1 MNHEY and CDR2 SVGAGI. CDR3 DNA: TGTGCCAGCAGTCCCCGGACAGGGGCCCTAAATACGCAGTATTTT. Translation: CASSPRTGALNTQYF.

This clone was detected only once. The chain carries TRBV7-9 and TRBJ2-7; the D gene is possibly TRBD2 (5 bases). The CDR3 runs 13 residues. V lost 6 bases to trimming and J lost 3 bases, with 12 bases between them. Germline lookup yields CDR1 SEHNR and CDR2 FQNEAQ (reference sequence). The CDR3 here is CASRQVGDYEQYF. The CDR3 DNA is TGTGCCAGCAGACAAGTGGGAGACTACGAGCAGTACTTC. The whole variable domain, filled in from reference TRBV7-9 and TRBJ2-7, reads DTGVSQNPRHKITKRGQNVTFRCDPISEHNRLYWYRQTLGQGPEFLTYFQNEAQLEKSRLLSDRFSAERPKGSFSTLEIQRTEQGDSAMYLCASRQVGDYEQYFGPGTRLTVT.

On this clone: One end of the junction varies from germline; a read error may be responsible. The chain uses TRBV5-1 and TRBJ1-5; 8 bases map to TRBD1. CDR1 is SGHRS, CDR2 YFSETQ, per germline. The CDR3 is 13 amino acids. CDR3 in DNA: TGCGCCAGCAGGTTGGACAGGGCAGGGCCCCAGCATTTT. This encodes CASRLDRAGPQHF.

The J gene is TRBJ2-1, the V gene TRBV24-1, with 7 bases fitting TRBD1. After removal of 5 bases from V and 9 bases from J, the junction contained 9 bases not matched to a gene. The germline V gene encodes CDR1 KGHDR and CDR2 SFDVKD. CDR3 length equals 14 residues. The CDR3 reads CATSVIDRDGEQFF. CDR3 nucleotide sequence: TGTGCCACCAGTGTCATAGACAGGGATGGTGAGCAGTTCTTC.

The chain couples TRBV5-1 to TRBJ2-2; no clear D gene. The CDR3 is 15 residues long. V was shortened by 2 bases and J by 2 bases, with 10 bases between the two germline ends. From germline, CDR1 is SGHRS and CDR2 YFSETQ. In DNA, the CDR3 is TGCGCCAGCAGCTTCGGTGCGGAAAACACCGGGGAGCTGTTTTTT. This sequence encodes CASSFGAENTGELFF.

The rearrangement uses TRBV7-2 and TRBJ1-5; D remains ambiguous. Between the trimmed V and J ends, which lost 1 base and 0 bases, there was a span of 4 bases. Germline CDR1 SGHTA, CDR2 FQGNSA. This CDR3 is 14 amino acids long. CDR3 DNA sequence: TGTGCCAGCAGCTTAGGTTATAGCAATCAGCCCCAGCATTTT. Protein sequence: CASSLGYSNQPQHF.

Only one count was recorded for this clone. The rearrangement links TRBV6-5 to TRBJ2-3; TRBD2 matches 7 bases. V dropped 1 base and J dropped 1; count of bases not matched to a gene: 5. Germline CDR1 is MNHEY and CDR2 is SVGAGI. CDR3 length equals 16 residues. The CDR3 DNA follows: TGTGCCAGCAGTTACTTCGCCAGCGGGGGCACAGATACGCAGTATTTT. Its translation is CASSYFASGGTDTQYF.

This clone was picked up one time. The rearrangement joins TRBV30 to TRBJ1-3; TRBD1 matches at 7 bases. V lost 6 bases to trimming and J lost 0 bases; unmatched junction nucleotides: 8. The CDR3 has 15 amino acids. Germline V CDR1 and CDR2: GTSNPN, SVGIG (reference sequence). The DNA for the CDR3 is TGTGCCTGTCGGCCGGGACAGTCCTCTGGAAACACCATATATTTT. Translation gives CACRPGQSSGNTIYF.

V is TRBV4-1 and J is TRBJ2-1, with 12 positions matching TRBD2. CDR3 size: 19 residues. With V trimmed by 1 base and J by 1 base, 8 bases remained unmatched. Per the germline V gene, CDR1 is MGHRA and CDR2 is YSYEKL. The DNA for the CDR3 is TGCGCCAGCAGCCAAGGAGGGCTAGCGGGAGGGAGGTCCTACAATGAGCAGTTCTTC. Its protein is CASSQGGLAGGRSYNEQFF.

The chain joins TRBV25-1 to TRBJ2-3; 8 bases fit TRBD1. Germline V gives CDR1 MGHDK, CDR2 SYGVNS. The V segment lost 7 bases and the J segment 3 bases; nucleotides outside the gene matches: 3. There are 13 residues in the CDR3. The CDR3 DNA sequence: TGTGCCAGCAAGGACAGGGTGACAGATACGCAGTATTTT. As protein: CASKDRVTDTQYF.

The chain is built from TRBV10-3 and TRBJ2-7; 11 bases fit TRBD2. Unmatched junction bases numbered 7, after V lost 6 bases and J lost 0 bases. CDR1 is ENHRY and CDR2 is SYGVKD in the germline V gene. The CDR3 is made up of 16 amino acids. The CDR3 sequence is CAISRTSGPTSYEQYF. CDR3 coding DNA: TGTGCCATCAGCCGGACTAGCGGGCCGACCTCCTACGAGCAGTACTTC.

In this sample, this clone turned up once. The V call is TRBV11-1, the J call TRBJ1-1; D is unresolved. V lost 5 bases, J lost 5 bases, and 18 bases lay in between. Germline V gives CDR1 SGHAT, CDR2 FQDESV (reference sequence). The length of the CDR3 is 15 residues. The CDR3 bases are TGTGCCAGCAGCAGCTTAGGAGAAGGTAGTACTGAAGCTTTCTTT. It specifies CASSSLGEGSTEAFF. The full variable domain, with the rest looked up from reference TRBV11-1 and TRBJ1-1, is EAEVAQSPRYKITEKSQAVAFWCDPISGHATLYWYRQILGQGPELLVQFQDESVVDDSQLPKDRFSAERLKGVDSTLKIQPAELGDSAMYLCASSSLGEGSTEAFFGQGTRLTVV.

In this sample, this clone turned up once. V is TRBV19 and J is TRBJ1-4, with D possibly matching TRBD1 (6 bases). V was clipped by 3 bases and J by 7 bases, with 15 bases between them. The CDR3 covers 15 residues. Looked up from germline, CDR1 is LNHDA and CDR2 is SQIVND (reference sequence). The CDR3 loop is CASSMGARRGEKLFF. The CDR3 coding sequence is TGTGCCAGTAGTATGGGGGCCCGACGGGGTGAAAAACTGTTTTTT.

The chain is built from TRBV29-1 and TRBJ1-2, with 8 nucleotides matching TRBD1. The CDR3 sequence is 13 residues long. Trimming cost V 3 bases and J 8 bases; bases outside gene matches: 8. Germline V gene lookup returns CDR1 SQVTM and CDR2 ANQGSEA. CDR3 in DNA: TGCAGCGTTGATGGGAGGACAGGGTACGGCTACACCTTC. Encoded protein: CSVDGRTGYGYTF.

The gene calls are TRBV27 and TRBJ1-6, with D unresolved. Germline V gene data show CDR1 as MNHEY and CDR2 as SMNVEV (reference sequence). The V gene lost 4 bases and the J gene lost 7 bases, with 5 bases spanning the gap. The CDR3 is 12 amino acids. The CDR3 region has the DNA TGTGCCAGCAGTTCCCCGAATTCACCCCTCCACTTT. It encodes CASSSPNSPLHF.

Only a few counts were recorded for this clone. This CDR3 reads CASSDGTGNYNEQFF. The CDR3 DNA reads TGTGCCAGCAGCGATGGGACAGGGAACTACAATGAGCAGTTCTTC. The chain is built from TRBV7-3 and TRBJ2-1, with TRBD1 matching over 9 bases. This CDR3 has 15 residues. Germline CDR1 and CDR2: SGHTA and FQGTGA. The junction had 5 bases not matched to a gene; V was cut back by 5 bases and J by 3 bases.

The chain is built from TRBV20-1 and TRBJ2-6, with D possibly being TRBD2 (6 bases). V was shortened by 3 bases and J by 0 bases, with 9 bases between the two germline ends. Germline loops: CDR1 DFQATT, CDR2 SNEGSKA (reference sequence). The CDR3 covers 15 residues. This CDR3 is CSASLTSSGANVLTF. The CDR3 bases are TGCAGTGCTAGTCTGACTAGCTCTGGGGCCAACGTCCTGACTTTC.